These T cell receptor delta chains were read from a single sample in a study of gamma-delta T cells after stem cell transplantation. TCRdb re-called the RT-PCR reads using CATT. The repertoire holds roughly 970 delta-chain clones, with roughly 13% as singletons. Sequencing was performed on gamma-delta T cells. All receptors derive from a human donor. It is not recorded whose cells these are; they may come from a transplant donor. Each CDR3 is given with its conserved first and last residue. D genes are given only for firm matches. Size values are once, few and many counts, or a class for expanded clones, and some rows have none.

TRDV2,TRDJ1,TRDD3,NA,TGTGCCTGTGACACGGTCTTACTGGGGGACCGGGTTTCCACCGATAAACTCATCTTT,CACDTVLLGDRVSTDKLIF
TRDV2,TRDJ3,TRDD3,few,TGTGCCTGTGACACGGTACTGGGGGATACCTCCTGGGACACCCGACAGATGTTTTTC,CACDTVLGDTSWDTRQMFF
TRDV1,TRDJ1,NA,NA,TGTGCTCTTGGGGACCGGCCTGCCACAGCATCGGGGATCTGGGATACCGATAAACTCATCTTT,CALGDRPATASGIWDTDKLIF
TRDV2,TRDJ1,NA,large,TGTGCCTGTGACACCTGGGGGCCCGAGGATAAACTCATCTTT,CACDTWGPEDKLIF
TRDV1,TRDJ2,NA,medium-sized,TGTGCTCTTGCCCTTCCTGCTACTGGGGGCTTACTTTTTTTGACAGCACAACTCTTCTTT,CALALPATGGLLFLTAQLFF
TRDV2,TRDJ3,NA,NA,TGTGCCTGTGACGACATGTCGGGGGACGCGAGCTCCTGGGACACCCGACAGATGTTTTTC,CACDDMSGDASSWDTRQMFF
TRDV3,TRDJ1,TRDD3,few,TGTGCCTTTAGGTACTGGGGGATACGTCCCGATAAACTCATCTTT,CAFRYWGIRPDKLIF
TRDV2,TRDJ1,TRDD3,NA,TGTGCCTGTGACCCGTTGACTGGGGATCCTGTAATGGGAACCGATAAACTCATCTTT,CACDPLTGDPVMGTDKLIF
TRDV2,TRDJ1,TRDD3,few,TGTGCCTGTGACACGGTGGGGGATTCCGATAAACTCATCTTT,CACDTVGDSDKLIF
TRDV2,TRDJ1,TRDD3,NA,TGTGCCTGTGACACCGTGATGGGGGATACGCCCACCGATAAACTCATCTTT,CACDTVMGDTPTDKLIF
TRDV2,TRDJ1,TRDD3,medium-sized,TGTGCCTGTGACCCACTGGGGGACACCGATAAACTCATCTTT,CACDPLGDTDKLIF
TRDV2,TRDJ1,TRDD3,few,TGTGCCTGTGACCCCGGCTACTGGGGGACCCGTTACACCGATAAACTCATCTTT,CACDPGYWGTRYTDKLIF
TRDV2,TRDJ1,TRDD3,few,TGTGCCTGTGACGGGATGGGGGCTCTGGGGGATACTTCGTACACCGATAAACTCATCTTT,CACDGMGALGDTSYTDKLIF
TRDV3,TRDJ1,TRDD3,NA,TGTGCCTCCTCTTTCGTCCACGTCCCGAACCTGGGGGATACGGACACCGATAAACTCATCTTT,CASSFVHVPNLGDTDTDKLIF
TRDV2,TRDJ1,TRDD3,few,TGTGCCTGTGACACCGTAGGGGCTGGGGGATACTCCGACACCGATAAACTCATCTTT,CACDTVGAGGYSDTDKLIF
TRDV1,TRDJ1,NA,NA,TGTGCTCTTGGGGAACTTTTCCTACGAGGGATACGTAACACCGATAAACTCATCTTT,CALGELFLRGIRNTDKLIF
TRDV2,TRDJ1,TRDD3,NA,TGTGCCTGTGACACCGTTCTTACGCACCCCCAGGTACTGGGGGATACGGCCGATAAACTCATCTTT,CACDTVLTHPQVLGDTADKLIF
TRDV2,TRDJ1,TRDD3,few,TGTGCCTGTGACACCTTACTGGGGGATTCCCTTAAACTCATCTTT,CACDTLLGDSLKLIF
TRDV1,TRDJ1,TRDD3,few,TGTGCTCTTGGGGCCCCCCGGCGCCTTCCCCTTACTGGGGGCTTTCCTCTGTACACCGATAAACTCATCTTT,CALGAPRRLPLTGGFPLYTDKLIF
TRDV2,TRDJ1,NA,few,TGTGCCTGTGACGTGTTGATGGGGTACACCGATAAACTCATCTTT,CACDVLMGYTDKLIF
TRAV29/DV5,TRDJ1,NA,large,TGTGCAGCTACCTTTCCTTCCTACCATCTGTACTGGGGATACGCGGGTAAACTCATCTTT,CAATFPSYHLYWGYAGKLIF
TRDV2,TRDJ1,NA,NA,TGTGCCTGTGACACCCTTCCCCTGGGGACTCAGGAGGAGGATGAACTCATCTTT,CACDTLPLGTQEEDELIF
TRDV2,TRDJ1,TRDD3,NA,TGTGCCTGTGACACTGGCACTGGGGGATACCACGATCAACGCATGAGGTGGACCGATAAACTCATCTTT,CACDTGTGGYHDQRMRWTDKLIF
TRDV2,TRDJ1,NA,few,TGTGCCTGTTCCTCCTTGGGCCCTGGGGCTACTCCGGGGGAAGCTTTACTCATCTTT,CACSSLGPGATPGEALLIF
TRDV2,TRDJ3,NA,few,TGTGCCTGTGACACCGCGGGGGAGAGCTCCTGGGACACCCGACAGATGTTTTTC,CACDTAGESSWDTRQMFF
TRDV2,TRDJ1,TRDD3,NA,TGTGCCTGTGACCCGCTTACTGGGGGATACGCAACGGGGATAGAACTCATCTTT,CACDPLTGGYATGIELIF
TRDV2,TRDJ1,NA,few,TGTGCCTGTGACTCGTTATCAAAAGCCGATAAACTCATCTTT,CACDSLSKADKLIF
TRDV2,TRDJ1,TRDD3,NA,TGTGCCTGTGACATATTACTGGGGGATTCCTACACCGATAAACTCATCTTT,CACDILLGDSYTDKLIF
TRDV2,TRDJ3,TRDD3,NA,TGTGCCTGTGACATACTGGGGGACATCTCCTGGGACACCCGACAGATGTTTTTC,CACDILGDISWDTRQMFF
TRDV2,TRDJ1,TRDD3,NA,TGTGCCTGTGACACCGTTGCTGGGGGATACCCGCAGGCTACCGATAAACTCATCTTT,CACDTVAGGYPQATDKLIF
TRDV2,TRDJ1,TRDD3,few,TGTGCCTGTGACGCTTTACTGGGGGGCGATAAACTCATCTTT,CACDALLGGDKLIF
TRDV2,TRDJ1,TRDD3,NA,TGTGCCTGTGACACCGTTGTAGGATACGCATACACCGATAAACTCATCTTT,CACDTVVGYAYTDKLIF
TRDV2,TRDJ1,TRDD3,NA,TGTGCCTGTGACTCTTTAACTGGGGATCCACACACCGATAAACTCATCTTT,CACDSLTGDPHTDKLIF
TRDV2,TRDJ1,TRDD3,NA,TGTGCCTGTGACAGACTGAGGGATACCTACACCGATAAACTCATCTTT,CACDRLRDTYTDKLIF
TRDV2,TRDJ1,TRDD3,few,TGTGCCTGTGACGGACTGGGGGATCTCCGAACCGATAAACTCATCTTT,CACDGLGDLRTDKLIF
TRDV1,TRDJ1,NA,NA,TGTGCTCTTGGGGAAGCTACCGAGGCCTCCTACTTGGCGACTGGTCGAGGACATAAACTCATCTTT,CALGEATEASYLATGRGHKLIF
TRDV2,TRDJ3,NA,NA,TGTGCCTGTGACACCGCGGCGATACACAGCTCCTGGGACACCCGACAGACGTTTTTC,CACDTAAIHSSWDTRQTFF
TRDV2,TRDJ1,NA,few,TGTGCCTGTGACTTTCTTAACACCGATAAACTCATCTTT,CACDFLNTDKLIF
TRDV2,TRDJ1,TRDD3,NA,TGTGCCTGTGACACGATCTCCTACGGTACTGGGGGATCCGCGCGGAACACCGATAAACTCATCTTT,CACDTISYGTGGSARNTDKLIF
TRDV1,TRDJ1,NA,NA,TGTGCTCTTGGGTATCGAAAACGGCTTTTCCTATTCGGCGTTGGTGGGGGACCGTACACCGATAAACTCATCTTT,CALGYRKRLFLFGVGGGPYTDKLIF
TRDV2,TRDJ1,TRDD3,large,TGTGCCTGTGACACCGTCAGTCGGGGGGATCCGGCTGACACCGATAAACTCATCTTT,CACDTVSRGDPADTDKLIF
TRDV2,TRDJ1,TRDD2,few,TGTGCCTGTGACACATTTCCTACCAATCGGGGCTATTCAAACACCGATAAACTCATCTTT,CACDTFPTNRGYSNTDKLIF
TRDV2,TRDJ1,TRDD3,few,TGTGCCTGTGACAGCCTACTGGGGGATAAGCGGCGAGAACTCATCTTT,CACDSLLGDKRRELIF
TRDV2,TRDJ1,TRDD3,NA,TGTGCCTGTGTCCACGTACTGGGGGATACGTCTAACACCGATAAACTCATCTTT,CACVHVLGDTSNTDKLIF
TRDV2,TRDJ3,TRDD3,NA,TGTGCCTGTGACAATACCGAACTGGGGAGCTCCTGGGACACCCGACAGATGTTTTTC,CACDNTELGSSWDTRQMFF
TRDV2,TRDJ1,TRDD3,NA,TGTGCCTGTGACCCAGTTACTGGGGGATACGCGAGGGGGTACACCGATAAACTCATCTTT,CACDPVTGGYARGYTDKLIF
TRDV2,TRDJ1,TRDD3,NA,TGTGCCTGTGTATCTCTACTGGGGGATACGTACACCGATAAACTCATCTTT,CACVSLLGDTYTDKLIF